These 21 T cell receptor beta chains were all obtained from the same sample, sequenced in a study of response to subunit inactivated influenza vaccine. TCRdb redid the calling of the RT-PCR reads with MiXCR, one entry per CDR3 protein. The sample carries 550,000 to 800,000 distinct CDR3 sequences, approximately 15% recorded once. Here the sequenced sample was PBMCs from blood, taken roughly 15 days before vaccination. These TCRs come from a man aged 50 to 60 who received an inactivated influenza vaccine.

This clonotype was observed a few times. J is TRBJ1-5 and V is TRBV4-2, with TRBD1 as a possible D gene (5 bases). V lost 0 bases and J lost 4, with 10 bases in between. CDR3 size: 15 residues. CDR1 is LGHNA and CDR2 is YNFKEQ in the germline V gene. The CDR3 spells CASSQDIQGNQPQHF. CDR3 nucleotides: TGTGCCAGCAGCCAAGATATCCAGGGAAATCAGCCCCAGCATTTT.

This clonotype was seen at least ten times. CDR3 amino acids: CAISEPPGTVRGGYEQYF. CDR3 coding DNA: TGTGCCATCAGTGAGCCACCTGGGACAGTAAGGGGGGGCTACGAGCAGTACTTC. V usage is TRBV10-3 and J usage is TRBJ2-7, with D tentatively TRBD1 or TRBD2 (7 bases each). This CDR3 comprises 18 residues. Trimming stripped 2 bases from V and 3 bases from J, with 23 bases between. Germline V lookup: CDR1 ENHRY, CDR2 SYGVKD.

The sample holds many counts of this clonotype. V is TRBV6-2 or TRBV6-3 and J is TRBJ2-5; 10 nucleotides agree with TRBD2. The ends lost 5 bases at V and 4 bases at J; junction bases unmatched: 4. The CDR3 totals 14 residues. Germline V gene data show CDR1 as MNHEY and CDR2 as SVGEGT. CDR3 sequence reads: CASSPGLAAETQYF. The CDR3, as DNA: TGTGCCAGCAGTCCCGGACTAGCGGCAGAGACCCAGTACTTC.

This clonotype was recorded at least ten times. This chain joins TRBV12-3 or TRBV12-4 and TRBJ2-1, with 8 bases fitting TRBD2. The CDR3 spans 15 residues. Unmatched junction bases numbered 6, after V lost 6 bases and J lost 2 bases. The CDR3 nucleotides read TGTGCCAGCAGCCGTAGCGGGGAGGCCTACAATGAGCAGTTCTTC. Amino acids: CASSRSGEAYNEQFF.

V and J are TRBV4-3 and TRBJ1-5, with unresolved D. The CDR3 runs 15 residues. Germline V gives CDR1 LGHNA, CDR2 YSLEER. The V end was cut by 0 bases, the J end by 0 bases, with 6 bases between. The CDR3 spells CASSQDRISNQPQHF. The CDR3 bases are TGCGCCAGCAGCCAAGACCGGATTAGCAATCAGCCCCAGCATTTT.

The rearrangement joins TRBV30 to TRBJ2-6; D uncertain. From germline, CDR1 is GTSNPN and CDR2 SVGIG (reference sequence). Trimming pared 0 bases from V and 0 bases from J, leaving 3 bases between. The CDR3 totals 14 residues. The CDR3 sequence: CAWSVSSGANVLTF. The CDR3 nucleotides are TGTGCCTGGAGTGTAAGCTCTGGGGCCAACGTCCTGACTTTC.

This chain connects TRBV19 to TRBJ2-3, with D maybe TRBD2 (5 bases). Between the trimmed V and J ends, which lost 0 bases and 3 bases, there was a span of 16 bases. CDR1 is LNHDA and CDR2 is SQIVND in the germline V gene (reference sequence). The CDR3 runs to 17 residues. The CDR3 loop reads CASSIDVRARRTDTQYF. For the CDR3, the DNA is TGTGCCAGTAGTATAGATGTAAGGGCGCGGAGGACAGATACGCAGTATTTT.

V is TRBV5-6 and J is TRBJ2-7; TRBD2 aligns across 15 bases. Germline CDR1 SGHDT, CDR2 YYEEEE. CDR3 length equals 14 residues. V lost 3 bases, J lost 6 bases, and 1 base stayed unmatched. The CDR3: CASSWTSGRVEQYF. CDR3 sequence (DNA): TGTGCCAGCAGCTGGACTAGCGGGAGGGTCGAGCAGTACTTC.

This clonotype was detected a few times. J is TRBJ2-7 and V is TRBV7-2; D gene unclear. Germline CDR1 SGHTA, CDR2 FQGNSA. The V end lost 5 bases, the J end lost 5 bases, and 16 bases lay between the germline ends. The CDR3 covers 14 residues. The DNA of the CDR3 is TGTGCCAGCAGCCCGGTACTGCTTTTCAACGAGCAGTACTTC. Translation gives CASSPVLLFNEQYF.

The J gene is TRBJ2-4, the V gene TRBV12-3 or TRBV12-4, with TRBD2 matching 7 bases. The ends lost 6 bases at V and 5 bases at J; junction bases unmatched: 7. The CDR3 has 14 amino acids. The CDR3, as DNA: TGTGCCAGCAGCGTCGGGGGGAATGAAAACATTCAGTACTTC. Its protein product is CASSVGGNENIQYF.

This clonotype was detected only a few times. The chain uses TRBV27 and TRBJ2-5, with D possibly matching TRBD2 (5 bases). CDR3 length: 14 residues. From germline, CDR1 is MNHEY and CDR2 SMNVEV (reference sequence). Trimming cost V 7 bases and J 4 bases, with 16 bases left between them. The DNA of the CDR3 is TGTGCCAGCAAGAAGAACCTTGGAGGAGAGACCCAGTACTTC. Amino acids: CASKKNLGGETQYF.

This clonotype was detected a few times. J is TRBJ2-1 and V is TRBV4-2; D unresolved. CDR1 and CDR2 (germline): LGHNA, YNFKEQ. V was pared by 5 bases and J by 0 bases, with 14 bases between. The CDR3 is 16 amino acids. The CDR3 DNA reads TGTGCCAGCAGCGCCCACTTGTACAGCTCCTACAATGAGCAGTTCTTC. It translates to CASSAHLYSSYNEQFF.

The chain has TRBV29-1 and TRBJ2-7; 11 bases are a match to TRBD2. This CDR3 contains 17 residues. Germline V gene lookup returns CDR1 SQVTM and CDR2 ANQGSEA. J gave up 3 bases and V 3 bases, and 13 bases lay outside the gene matches. This CDR3 reads CSVDGLAGETSHYEQYF. The CDR3 DNA follows: TGCAGCGTTGACGGACTAGCGGGTGAAACATCTCACTACGAGCAGTACTTC.

This chain uses TRBV7-2 with TRBJ1-1, with 7 bases aligning to TRBD1. V trimming: 5 bases; J trimming: 0 bases; junction bases outside the gene matches: 6. The CDR3 loop spans 15 amino acids. Germline V lookup: CDR1 SGHTA, CDR2 FQGNSA. CDR3 sequence reads: CASSVGQAMNTEAFF. The CDR3 DNA reads as TGTGCCAGCAGCGTTGGACAGGCGATGAACACTGAAGCTTTCTTT.

This clonotype was counted once. In nucleotides, the CDR3 is TGTGCCCCCGGTGGCCCTGAACTCCGGCGCGAGCAGTACTTC. Translation: CAPGGPELRREQYF. The rearrangement uses TRBV6-4 and TRBJ2-7; D remains ambiguous. V lost 11 bases and J 6 bases, leaving 23 bases between the germline ends. Germline V gene sequence: CDR1 MRHNA, CDR2 SNTAGT. The CDR3 spans 14 residues.

This clonotype has more than one count but fewer than ten. The chain recombines TRBV2 with TRBJ1-6; tentatively, D is TRBD1 (6 bases). The germline V gene has CDR1 SNHLY and CDR2 FYNNEI. V gave up 4 bases and J gave up 0 bases, with 13 bases separating them. This CDR3 contains 17 residues. CDR3 in amino acids: CASSVQQGSSYNSPLHF. For the CDR3, the DNA is TGTGCCAGCAGTGTACAACAGGGTAGCTCCTATAATTCACCCCTCCACTTT. The full variable domain, rest sourced from reference TRBV2 and TRBJ1-6, is EPEVTQTPSHQVTQMGQEVILRCVPISNHLYFYWYRQILGQKVEFLVSFYNNEISEKSEIFDDQFSVERPDGSNFTLKIRSTKLEDSAMYFCASSVQQGSSYNSPLHFGNGTRLTVT.

This clonotype was seen only a few times. This chain's CDR3 is CSATLRQGIRDTQYF. In DNA form, the CDR3 reads TGCAGTGCTACCCTCCGACAGGGGATTCGCGATACGCAGTATTTT. The V call is TRBV20-1, the J call TRBJ2-3; 8 bases are a match to TRBD1. The V and J ends lost 4 bases and 6 bases, in that order; junction bases with no gene match: 12. The CDR3 totals 15 residues. The V gene's germline CDR1 is DFQATT and CDR2 SNEGSKA (reference sequence).

This clonotype has just a few counts. The chain uses TRBV5-6 and TRBJ1-2; no clear D gene. V was clipped by 2 bases and J by 2 bases, with 10 bases between them. The CDR3 length is 14 residues. Germline-derived CDR1 and CDR2 are SGHDT and YYEEEE. CDR3 amino acids: CASSLDRKNYGYTF. CDR3 nucleotides: TGTGCCAGCAGCTTAGACCGAAAAAACTATGGCTACACCTTC. Together with reference TRBV5-6 and TRBJ1-2, the CDR3 gives the full variable domain: DAGVTQSPTHLIKTRGQQVTLRCSPKSGHDTVSWYQQALGQGPQFIFQYYEEEERQRGNFPDRFSGHQFPNYSSELNVNALLLGDSALYLCASSLDRKNYGYTFGSGTRLTVV.

The rearrangement uses TRBV29-1 and TRBJ2-5; TRBD2 agrees at 7 bases. This CDR3 region has 15 residues. From germline, CDR1 is SQVTM and CDR2 ANQGSEA. V lost 3 bases, J lost 0 bases, and 7 bases stayed unmatched. The CDR3 DNA is TGCAGCGTTGATGGGAGGGGCCGGTACCAAGAGACCCAGTACTTC. Protein: CSVDGRGRYQETQYF.

This clonotype has only a few counts. The chain links TRBV4-3 to TRBJ2-6, with a weak D call TRBD1 (5 bases). V gave up 4 bases and J gave up 4 bases, with 14 bases separating them. The CDR3 consists of 16 residues. Germline CDR1 and CDR2: LGHNA and YSLEER. The CDR3 region has the DNA TGCGCCAGCAGCCCATCAAGTGGACAAGGGGCCAACGTCCTGACTTTC. Residues: CASSPSSGQGANVLTF.

As concerns this clonotype: One end of the junction does not line up with germline, which may come from a read error. The rearrangement uses TRBV29-1 and TRBJ2-7, with 7 bases identical to TRBD1. The CDR3 consists of 12 residues. CDR1 is SQVTM, CDR2 ANQGSEA, per germline. CDR3 coding DNA: TGCAGCGCTGAAACAGGGGCCTACGAGCAGTACTTC. It codes for CSAETGAYEQYF.